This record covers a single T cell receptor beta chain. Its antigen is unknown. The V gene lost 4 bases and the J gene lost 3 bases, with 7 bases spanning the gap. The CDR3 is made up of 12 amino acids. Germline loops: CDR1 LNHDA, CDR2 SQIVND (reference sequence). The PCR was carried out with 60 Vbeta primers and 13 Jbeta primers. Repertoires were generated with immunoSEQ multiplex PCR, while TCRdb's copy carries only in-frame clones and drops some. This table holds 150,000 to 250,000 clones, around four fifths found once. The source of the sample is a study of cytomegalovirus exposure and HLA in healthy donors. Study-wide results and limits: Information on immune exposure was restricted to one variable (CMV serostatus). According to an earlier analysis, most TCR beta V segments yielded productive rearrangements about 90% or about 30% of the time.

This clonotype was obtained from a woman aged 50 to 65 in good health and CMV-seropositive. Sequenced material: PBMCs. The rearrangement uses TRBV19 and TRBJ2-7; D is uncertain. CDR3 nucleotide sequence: TGTGCCAGTAGTAAGGAGAACTACGAGCAGTACTTC. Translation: CASSKENYEQYF.